The sequence of this TCR beta chain was determined in a study of blood T cell repertoires in COVID-19. Study overall: From the United States, Italy and Spain came samples of acute and convalescent COVID-19. PBMCs, B-cell-depleted T cells, or T cells provided the cDNA or gDNA that made up the material.

Per the study methods: Cell counts per sample came from amplifying reference gene primers. Generated by immunoSEQ multiplex PCR, the TCRdb table keeps only in-frame clones and is missing some. V, J and clone size are taken as reported in that table, and D and trimming were inferred from the DNA itself. The data hold approximately 53,000 clones, with around 92% observed a single time. The V and J ends lost 1 base and 7 bases respectively, with 7 bases between them. The germline V gene has CDR1 SGHTA and CDR2 FQGTGA. The CDR3 sequence is 13 residues long. The chain carries TRBV7-3 and TRBJ2-2; possibly TRBD2 for D (5 bases). This clonotype was obtained from a human donor in a cohort sampled during active COVID-19. The sequencing input was peripheral blood. CDR3 nucleotide sequence: TGTGCCAGCAGCTTAAATCGGGGCGGGGAGCTGTTTTTT. Its translation: CASSLNRGGELFF. Using reference TRBV7-3 and TRBJ2-2 for the parts outside the CDR3, the full variable domain is GAGVSQTPSNKVTEKGKYVELRCDPISGHTALYWYRQSLGQGPEFLIYFQGTGAADDSGLPNDRFFAVRPEGSVSTLKIQRTERGDSAVYLCASSLNRGGELFFGEGSRLTVL.